Listed here is a single T cell receptor beta chain. The method was immunoSEQ multiplex PCR; TCRdb's version includes in-frame clones alone and lacks a portion of them. Among hundreds of thousands of clones listed, about 74% were seen once. These data are taken from a study of shared clonotypes between healthy human individuals. The CDR3 runs 15 residues. Per the germline V gene, CDR1 is MNHEY and CDR2 is SVGAGI. Trimming took 0 bases from V and 7 from J; bases not matched to a gene: 6. What was sequenced was memory CD4+ T cells sorted from blood. Subset: CD45RA-negative fraction. The sequence derives from a woman aged 30 to 39 in good health. The chain recombines TRBV6-5 with TRBJ2-1; 7 bases match TRBD2. The CDR3 region is CASSYSGDYSNEQFF. CDR3 sequence (DNA): TGTGCCAGCAGTTACTCCGGGGACTATTCTAATGAGCAGTTCTTC.